This entry lists 32 T cell receptor beta chains sequenced from one sample in a study of shared clonotypes between healthy human individuals. Repertoires were generated with immunoSEQ multiplex PCR, while TCRdb's copy carries only in-frame clones and drops some. Found here are approximately 1,000,000 clones, around three quarters of them singletons; the top ten hold 0.5% to 0.6%. Sequencing was carried out using memory CD4+ T cells from PBMCs. As for subset: CD45RA-negative fraction. These receptors were collected from a man between 18 and 35 years old in good health. Some clones in this sample may be carry-over from other donors' samples.

This clone was counted between two and nine times. This chain joins TRBV7-2 and TRBJ2-7; tentatively, D is TRBD1 (5 bases). This CDR3 comprises 15 residues. The ends were cut back, 1 base at V and 5 bases at J, with 15 bases in the middle. The germline V gene encodes CDR1 SGHTA and CDR2 FQGNSA. CDR3 DNA sequence: TGTGCCAGCAGCTTAGATGGCAGGGAAGGGAACGAGCAGTACTTC. Protein product: CASSLDGREGNEQYF.

This clone was seen a handful of times. The gene calls are TRBV10-2 and TRBJ2-1; 10 bases match TRBD2. This CDR3 has 16 amino acids. V was clipped by 6 bases and J by 6 bases; unmatched bases: 11. Germline CDR1 WSHSY, CDR2 SAAADI. DNA for the CDR3: TGCGCCAGCAGCGCTTCTAGCGGGAGCGCCCTCAATGAGCAGTTCTTC. Translation: CASSASSGSALNEQFF.

V is TRBV14 and J is TRBJ2-2; possibly TRBD1 or TRBD2 for D (5 bases each). V gave up 0 bases and J gave up 7 bases, with 9 bases separating them. The CDR3 has 14 amino acids. Germline lookup yields CDR1 SGHDN and CDR2 FVKESK. The CDR3 sequence: CASSQDWGNGELFF. The CDR3 DNA reads TGTGCCAGCAGCCAAGATTGGGGGAACGGGGAGCTGTTTTTT.

The V and J genes are TRBV30 and TRBJ2-5; the D is unclear. There are 11 residues in the CDR3. CDR1 and CDR2 from the germline V gene are GTSNPN and SVGIG (reference sequence). V gave up 3 bases and J gave up 7 bases, with 9 bases separating them. The CDR3 region is CAWRTERTQYF. In nucleotides, the CDR3 is TGTGCCTGGAGGACCGAGAGGACCCAGTACTTC.

The J gene is TRBJ1-2, the V gene TRBV6-5; D may be TRBD1 (5 bases). Trimming pared 2 bases from V and 7 bases from J, leaving 14 bases between. The CDR3 length is 14 residues. Germline V gene sequence: CDR1 MNHEY, CDR2 SVGAGI. The CDR3 nucleotides are TGTGCCAGCAGTTACGCGACAGTTTATAGTGGCTACACCTTC. Protein sequence: CASSYATVYSGYTF.

The V and J genes are TRBV29-1 and TRBJ2-2; TRBD2 matches at 10 bases. Germline lookup yields CDR1 SQVTM and CDR2 ANQGSEA. The trim removed 4 bases at V and 5 bases at J, leaving 7 bases unmatched. The CDR3 consists of 15 residues. CDR3 region: CSVALAGVQTGELFF. In DNA form, the CDR3 reads TGCAGCGTTGCCCTAGCGGGAGTTCAAACCGGGGAGCTGTTTTTT.

The chain recombines TRBV5-1 with TRBJ2-1; 8 nucleotides agree with TRBD2. The V gene end was trimmed by 0 bases and the J gene end by 5 bases; junction bases not matched to a gene: 7. The CDR3 length is 16 residues. Germline V gene lookup returns CDR1 SGHRS and CDR2 YFSETQ. The CDR3 DNA sequence: TGCGCCAGCAGCTTGGCCCCAGCGGGAGTTGACAATGAGCAGTTCTTC. It encodes CASSLAPAGVDNEQFF.

V is TRBV9 and J is TRBJ2-7; the D gene is possibly TRBD1 (7 bases). The CDR3 is made up of 18 amino acids. CDR1 and CDR2 from the germline V gene are SGDLS and YYNGEE. V lost 4 bases and J 0 bases, leaving 23 bases between the germline ends. The CDR3 region has the DNA TGTGCCAGCAGCCCAAGTAGGGGTCTGCGGGACAGCTCCTACGAGCAGTACTTC. It encodes CASSPSRGLRDSSYEQYF.

The chain recombines TRBV7-3 with TRBJ2-7, with a weak D call TRBD2 (6 bases). The CDR3 totals 14 residues. Germline CDR1 SGHTA, CDR2 FQGTGA. V dropped 2 bases and J dropped 5 bases, with 13 bases sitting between them. CDR3 bases: TGTGCCAGCAGCTTATCCGGCGGAGGGGACGAGCAGTACTTC. This encodes CASSLSGGGDEQYF.

The chain combines TRBV7-3 with TRBJ2-1; 12 bases line up with TRBD2. The CDR3 totals 15 residues. V lost 6 bases and J lost 10; bases outside the gene matches: 10. Germline loops: CDR1 SGHTA, CDR2 FQGTGA. The CDR3 sequence: CASRQQGTSGYEQFF. DNA of the CDR3: TGTGCCAGCAGGCAGCAGGGGACTAGCGGGTACGAGCAGTTCTTC.

This clone appeared a few times. The gene calls are TRBV19 and TRBJ2-7; D perhaps matches TRBD2 (5 bases). Per the germline V gene, CDR1 is LNHDA and CDR2 is SQIVND (reference sequence). With 5 bases removed from V and 7 bases from J, the gap between germline ends came to 21 bases. The CDR3 totals 15 residues. Written as DNA, the CDR3 is TGTGCCAGTAGTCTCCCTGACTGGCCCCCGGGGGAGCAGTACTTC. Its translation: CASSLPDWPPGEQYF.

The rearrangement joins TRBV9 to TRBJ1-4; D call uncertain. The length of the CDR3 is 16 residues. Germline V gene sequence: CDR1 SGDLS, CDR2 YYNGEE. The V end was cut by 0 bases, the J end by 0 bases, with 9 bases between. The CDR3 coding sequence is TGTGCCAGCAGCGTAGATGGGAGCCCAACTAATGAAAAACTGTTTTTT. Amino acid sequence: CASSVDGSPTNEKLFF.

This clone turned up a few times. In DNA, the CDR3 is TGTGCCAGCAGCCCGATCAGGGGGCTAGGTAACACTGAAGCTTTCTTT. Amino acids: CASSPIRGLGNTEAFF. The V and J genes are TRBV7-2 and TRBJ1-1; 8 nucleotides agree with TRBD1. Losses at the gene ends were 5 bases for V and 2 bases for J; bases not matched to a gene: 10. CDR3 length: 16 amino acids. Looked up from germline, CDR1 is SGHTA and CDR2 is FQGNSA.

The table lists this clone with a few counts. V and J are TRBV5-1 and TRBJ2-7; D gene unclear. The CDR3 loop spans 15 amino acids. With 0 bases removed from V and 2 bases from J, the gap between germline ends came to 12 bases. Germline V gives CDR1 SGHRS, CDR2 YFSETQ. As DNA, the CDR3 is TGCGCCAGCAGCTTGGACATTTCGGCACCCTACGAGCAGTACTTC. Residues: CASSLDISAPYEQYF. The complete variable domain, with remaining parts taken from reference TRBV5-1 and TRBJ2-7, reads KAGVTQTPRYLIKTRGQQVTLSCSPISGHRSVSWYQQTPGQGLQFLFEYFSETQRNKGNFPGRFSGRQFSNSRSEMNVSTLELGDSALYLCASSLDISAPYEQYFGPGTRLTVT.

The chain carries TRBV18 and TRBJ2-1; 12 positions match TRBD2. The length of the CDR3 is 18 residues. With V trimmed by 3 bases and J by 0 bases, 6 bases remained unmatched. In germline, CDR1 is KGHSH, CDR2 LQKENI. CDR3 bases: TGTGCCAGCTCACCCGGACTAGCGGGAACAAGCTCCTACAATGAGCAGTTCTTC. It specifies CASSPGLAGTSSYNEQFF.

This chain joins TRBV11-2 and TRBJ2-5, with D unclear. The germline V gene encodes CDR1 SGHAT and CDR2 FQNNGV. V lost 6 bases and J 5 bases, leaving 13 bases between the germline ends. CDR3 size: 13 residues. The DNA of the CDR3 is TGTGCCAGCAGGTCATTTCAGAGGGAGACCCAGTACTTC. Translation: CASRSFQRETQYF.

The rearrangement uses TRBV5-1 and TRBJ2-3; D is uncertain. The V end lost 0 bases, the J end lost 3 bases, and 8 bases lay between the germline ends. This CDR3 region has 14 residues. From germline, CDR1 is SGHRS and CDR2 YFSETQ. CDR3 in amino acids: CASSLAWATDTQYF. The DNA of the CDR3 is TGCGCCAGCAGCTTGGCCTGGGCGACAGATACGCAGTATTTT.

The chain links TRBV11-2 to TRBJ1-2; D ambiguous. The CDR3 contains 14 residues. The germline V and J ends were trimmed by 8 bases and 3 bases, with 16 bases remaining between them. Germline lookup yields CDR1 SGHAT and CDR2 FQNNGV. DNA for the CDR3: TGTGCCAGCCGCCGTGGCGGGGTTGACTATGGCTACACCTTC. Protein product: CASRRGGVDYGYTF.

The chain couples TRBV7-2 to TRBJ2-5; 7 positions agree with TRBD2. The CDR3 is 14 residues long. The germline CDR1 and CDR2 sequences are SGHTA and FQGNSA. Unmatched junction bases numbered 8, after V lost 5 bases and J lost 5 bases. The CDR3: CASSPRGGTETQYF. CDR3 DNA: TGTGCCAGCAGCCCCCGCGGGGGAACGGAGACCCAGTACTTC.

The chain links TRBV7-9 to TRBJ2-7; 7 bases are a match to TRBD1. The CDR3 contains 13 residues. CDR1 is SEHNR and CDR2 is FQNEAQ in the germline V gene (reference sequence). J gave up 6 bases and V 1 base, and 3 bases lay outside the gene matches. As DNA, the CDR3 is TGTGCCAGCAGCTTAGAAGGGGGCGCCGAGCAGTACTTC. Protein: CASSLEGGAEQYF. The complete variable domain, with remaining parts taken from reference TRBV7-9 and TRBJ2-7, reads DTGVSQNPRHKITKRGQNVTFRCDPISEHNRLYWYRQTLGQGPEFLTYFQNEAQLEKSRLLSDRFSAERPKGSFSTLEIQRTEQGDSAMYLCASSLEGGAEQYFGPGTRLTVT.

V and J are TRBV14 and TRBJ2-4; 8 nucleotides agree with TRBD1. The CDR3 loop spans 15 amino acids. Trimming took 1 base from V and 6 from J; bases not matched to a gene: 5. The V gene's germline CDR1 is SGHDN and CDR2 FVKESK. In nucleotides, the CDR3 is TGTGCCAGCAGCCAAGGGACAGGGTCCCTAAACATTCAGTACTTC. It specifies CASSQGTGSLNIQYF.

V is TRBV7-2 and J is TRBJ1-5; D gene ambiguous. This CDR3 spans 15 amino acids. V lost 1 base and J 6 bases, leaving 13 bases between the germline ends. Germline V gene data show CDR1 as SGHTA and CDR2 as FQGNSA. CDR3 coding DNA: TGTGCCAGCAGCTTAGGTCCGGGCATGAGTCAGCCCCAGCATTTT. Encoded protein: CASSLGPGMSQPQHF.

This clone was seen a handful of times. The chain uses TRBV21-1 and TRBJ1-1. TRBV21-1 is recorded as a pseudogene. The CDR3 has 15 residues. The CDR3 region has the DNA TGTGCCAGCAGCCCCGCCATTTTGGGGAACACTGAAGCTTTCTTT. It encodes CASSPAILGNTEAFF.

The V and J genes are TRBV7-9 and TRBJ1-2; 7 bases fit TRBD1. CDR1 and CDR2 from the germline V gene are SEHNR and FQNEAQ (reference sequence). This CDR3 comprises 15 residues. Trimming removed 4 bases from V and 4 bases from J; junction bases left unmatched: 9. DNA for the CDR3: TGTGCCAGCAGCTCAACCAGGGGGTCGGTCTATGGCTACACCTTC. Translating gives CASSSTRGSVYGYTF.

V gene TRBV28 combines with J gene TRBJ2-5; 11 bases are shared with TRBD2. The CDR3 has 14 residues. Germline V CDR1 and CDR2: MDHEN, SYDVKM. J lost 4 bases, V lost 7 bases, and 5 bases had no gene match. The CDR3 nucleotides read TGTGCCAGCATCTCCGGACTAGCGGGAGAGACCCAGTACTTC. Translating it yields CASISGLAGETQYF.

This sequence joins TRBV5-1 and TRBJ1-2; tentative D call: TRBD1 (6 bases). CDR3 length: 14 residues. Trimming pared 0 bases from V and 8 bases from J, leaving 14 bases between. CDR1 is SGHRS and CDR2 is YFSETQ in the germline V gene. CDR3 sequence reads: CASSLDQGSGGYTF. In DNA form, the CDR3 reads TGCGCCAGCAGCTTGGATCAGGGGAGTGGGGGCTACACCTTC.

V and J are TRBV4-3 and TRBJ1-4; no firm D call. Germline values: CDR1 LGHNA, CDR2 YSLEER. This CDR3 region has 14 residues. Trimming removed 1 base at V and 4 bases at J, with 7 bases between. CDR3: CASSQAGNNEKLFF. The CDR3 DNA is TGCGCCAGCAGCCAAGCGGGGAATAATGAAAAACTGTTTTTT.

The chain carries TRBV28 and TRBJ1-1, with 7 bases lining up with TRBD1. Germline V gene sequence: CDR1 MDHEN, CDR2 SYDVKM. The junction had 5 bases not matched to a gene; V was cut back by 3 bases and J by 4 bases. There are 14 residues in the CDR3. CDR3 sequence: CASSFLGGGTEAFF. CDR3 DNA: TGTGCCAGCAGTTTTCTAGGGGGCGGCACTGAAGCTTTCTTT.

This clone was seen more than once but under ten times. CDR3: CASSPGQGKAFF. CDR3 nucleotide sequence: TGTGCCAGCAGTCCGGGACAGGGTAAAGCTTTCTTT. The gene calls are TRBV6-4 and TRBJ1-1; 9 bases fit TRBD1. Per germline, CDR1 MRHNA and CDR2 SNTAGT. After removal of 5 bases from V and 9 bases from J, the junction contained 4 bases not matched to a gene. The CDR3 is 12 amino acids.

The rearrangement uses TRBV29-1 and TRBJ2-7; D is possibly TRBD1 (6 bases). Trimming shortened V by 4 bases and J by 5 bases, and 15 bases separated the two germline ends. The CDR3 consists of 13 residues. Germline loops: CDR1 SQVTM, CDR2 ANQGSEA. CDR3 DNA: TGCAGCGTTGGTGGGGGCAAAACTGACGAGCAGTACTTC. It encodes CSVGGGKTDEQYF.

The chain links TRBV19 to TRBJ2-1, with D perhaps TRBD2 (6 bases). Trimming removed 7 bases from V and 1 base from J, with 14 bases in between. CDR1 and CDR2 (germline): LNHDA, SQIVND (reference sequence). The CDR3 is made up of 15 amino acids. The CDR3 DNA sequence: TGTGCCAGTATGCCGGGCGGGGCGTCCTACAATGAGCAGTTCTTC. It translates to CASMPGGASYNEQFF.

The chain joins TRBV7-9 to TRBJ2-1, with TRBD1 matching over 9 bases. This CDR3 is built from 15 residues. CDR1 SEHNR and CDR2 FQNEAQ come from the germline V gene (reference sequence). J was trimmed by 6 bases and V by 3 bases; bases with no gene match: 6. The CDR3 sequence: CASSFRGQGGNEQFF. The CDR3 DNA is TGTGCCAGCAGCTTTAGGGGACAGGGTGGCAATGAGCAGTTCTTC.